This T cell receptor (beta chain) is from a study of identical twins (dated by TCRdb to the mid-2010s). The study in broad terms: To test whether fetal clonotypes persist, this study deep-sequenced TCR alpha and beta repertoires from monozygotic twins, from unrelated adults of various ages, and from cord blood. Replicate twin experiments were performed at different times using different library preparation protocols to rule out contamination. General study outcomes and caveats: Compared with coincidental sharing between unrelated individuals, out-of-frame TCR alpha sequences shared between twins had an excess of sequences with low generation probability. Fewer insertions were carried by abundant cord blood beta clonotypes; a weaker similar trend was observed in young adult naive repertoires, while no such trend was observed in memory repertoires. Because the same donors could not be followed over many years, the conclusions depended on cross-sectional statistical analysis. In monozygotic twins, recombination models systematically underestimated out-of-frame TCR alpha sharing, but the models matched the sharing seen between unrelated individuals. Zero-insertion analyses could be partly confounded by invariant T cells such as MAIT and iNKT, though diverse VJ usage argued against such confounding for most clonotypes. Excess twin sharing in beta out-of-frame sequences was weaker because fewer shared sequences lowered the signal-to-noise ratio.

The germline V gene specifies SQVTM as CDR1 and ANQGSEA as CDR2. Trimming takes 4 bases from V and 3 bases from J, and the germline ends sit 7 bases apart. Taken from cysteine to phenylalanine, the CDR3 has 11 residues. CDR3 DNA is the only sequence kept; it has 33 bases, read in frame from the first base. Preparation of the library involved 5' RACE. The listed sequencing device is Illumina HiSeq 2000. A universal primer binding site was introduced by template switching, and a unique molecular identifier was present in the final cDNA, enabling accurate counting of TCR cDNA molecules. First-strand cDNA for TCR alpha and beta chains was synthesized from specific primers in the conserved constant-segment region. To control for contamination, each cDNA library was double barcoded with a SMART-Mk sample barcode plus Illumina barcodes. TruSeq adapter sequences, together with Illumina sample barcodes, were added in two successive PCR steps. Sequencing of the TCR alpha and beta cDNA libraries was done on the Illumina HiSeq platform using custom primers. From the authors' description of their analysis: MiGEC processed the raw reads to extract unique molecular identifiers, while MiXCR was used to determine the CDR3 positions. Recombination models were inferred per individual with the repgenHMM and IGoR tools using an EM algorithm. Shared clonotype analysis was performed with the tcR package in R, normalizing sharing by the product of cloneset sizes. To study raw recombination without the effects of thymic and clonal selection, out-of-frame nonproductive sequences were analyzed. TCRdb reanalyzed the raw reads on its own, using fastp at Q25 for trimming and MiXCR for clone calling, and kept in-frame beta chains. When rows share a CDR3 protein, they turn into one entry using the most common DNA and genes. Here the V and J calls rest on TCRdb's processing, not on the authors' analysis. The sample contains approximately 550,000 distinct CDR3 sequences, about 20% of them found a single time. The ten largest clones represent around 0.5% of the sample.

This clonotype has only a few counts. The clone's antigen remains unknown. Base qualities were left out, and no much larger clone turns up one base away. Every donor in the study was a healthy Caucasian. Three pairs of female monozygotic twins, all aged about 18 to 30 years, were included in the twin cohort. CD4+ and CD8+ T cell populations were isolated with positive isolation kits from Invitrogen. The same specimen was also included in a second study, on yellow fever vaccine responses in identical twins. That second publication adds: According to the authors, in identical twins the way T cells responded to vaccination appeared partly convergent and partly personalized. In the study, vaccine-responding T cell clones were precisely tracked in identical twins.

The clonotype was recovered from a woman aged 18-30 years in good health. Rearrangement joined TRBV29-1 to TRBJ2-7; no D gene call is confident. Sequencing was carried out using CD4+ T cells sorted from blood. The bases read TGCAGCGTTGTAGGCAGCTACGAGCAGTACTTC. Translated, it reads CSVVGSYEQYF.